The 6 T cell receptor beta chains given below trace back to one sample, sequenced in a study of OX40 agonist ivuxolimab in advanced cancers. Clones were sequenced by immunoSEQ multiplex PCR, and TCRdb holds only the in-frame ones, with some missing. The sample lists roughly 57,000 clones, 75% to 90% occurring once. Sequencing was performed on CD4+ or CD8+ T cells sorted from blood, taken in a trial of the OX40 agonist ivuxolimab. These receptors were collected from an adult with an advanced solid tumor such as melanoma, head and neck, liver or kidney cancer.

The chain has TRBV6-5 and TRBJ1-5; 8 bases map to TRBD1. Germline values: CDR1 MNHEY, CDR2 SVGAGI. The junction had 4 bases not matched to a gene; V was cut back by 2 bases and J by 4 bases. This CDR3 has 15 residues. The CDR3: CASSYGQGQNQPQHF. CDR3 in DNA: TGTGCCAGCAGTTACGGACAGGGTCAAAATCAGCCCCAGCATTTT.

V usage is TRBV7-8 and J usage is TRBJ2-7; D possibly corresponds to TRBD1 (6 bases). The CDR3 is 15 amino acids. CDR1 is SGHVS, CDR2 FQNEAQ, per germline. Deletions cut 8 bases from V and 0 bases from J, with 17 bases between. CDR3 loop: CASFPSGRGSYEQYF. In DNA, the CDR3 is TGTGCCAGCTTCCCATCGGGCAGGGGCTCCTACGAGCAGTACTTC.

The chain is built from TRBV5-5 and TRBJ1-1; tentatively, D is TRBD1 (5 bases). CDR3 length equals 17 residues. Germline V gives CDR1 SGHKS, CDR2 YYEKEE (reference sequence). Trimming cost V 0 bases and J 3 bases, with 18 bases left between them. The DNA of the CDR3 is TGTGCCAGCAGCTTGGCCTTGTCGGCAGGGACGGACACTGAAGCTTTCTTT. It codes for CASSLALSAGTDTEAFF. The full variable domain, its missing parts supplied by reference TRBV5-5 and TRBJ1-1, is DAGVTQSPTHLIKTRGQQVTLRCSPISGHKSVSWYQQVLGQGPQFIFQYYEKEERGRGNFPDRFSARQFPNYSSELNVNALLLGDSALYLCASSLALSAGTDTEAFFGQGTRLTVV.

This chain connects TRBV11-3 to TRBJ2-7; D uncertain. Germline V gene data show CDR1 as SGHNT and CDR2 as YENEEA. V gave up 5 bases and J gave up 5 bases, with 13 bases separating them. This CDR3 spans 13 amino acids. In nucleotides, the CDR3 is TGTGCCAGCAGCGCTGGGGAAGGCCACGAGCAGTACTTC. It is translated as CASSAGEGHEQYF.

The chain carries TRBV5-4 and TRBJ2-3, with D maybe TRBD2 (6 bases). The V gene's germline CDR1 is SGHNT and CDR2 YYREEE (reference sequence). V lost 2 bases and J lost 5, with 12 bases in between. The CDR3 totals 14 residues. The CDR3 region has the DNA TGTGCCAGCAGCTTCCCGGGAGCAGGAGATACGCAGTATTTT. Translation: CASSFPGAGDTQYF.

V and J are TRBV5-1 and TRBJ2-1; 11 bases are a match to TRBD1. Looked up from germline, CDR1 is SGHRS and CDR2 is YFSETQ. Trimming took 4 bases from V and 3 from J; bases not matched to a gene: 6. The CDR3 runs 16 residues. The DNA for the CDR3 is TGCGCCAGCAGCCTGGACAGGGGGCGAAGCTACAATGAGCAGTTCTTC. Protein sequence: CASSLDRGRSYNEQFF.